This TCR beta chain came from a study of blood T cell repertoires in COVID-19. Whole-study context: The United States, Italy and Spain were the sources of the acute and convalescent COVID-19 samples.

The germline gives CDR1 KGHDR, CDR2 SFDVKD. The CDR3 spans 16 residues. V was pared by 3 bases and J by 3 bases, with 14 bases between. This clone was detected only a few times. Data came from immunoSEQ multiplex PCR; TCRdb stores just in-frame clones and leaves some out. The sample consists of about 25,000 clones, about 89% of them appearing once. Sequencing used peripheral blood. This TCR was sampled from a man aged 70 or older with acute or convalescent COVID-19. The V gene is TRBV24-1, the J gene TRBJ1-5; no definite D call. The CDR3 bases are TGTGCCACCAGTGATGGCGGGCGACGGACCAATCAGCCCCAGCATTTT. It specifies CATSDGGRRTNQPQHF.